The 3 T cell receptor beta chains given below trace back to one sample, sequenced in a study of CD8 T cells in ankylosing spondylitis (dated 2017 in TCRdb). The library was built by means of 5' RACE. The data were produced on an Illumina HiSeq 2500. The public reads were reprocessed in TCRdb via fastp at Q25 and MiXCR, keeping in-frame beta chains. Each entry merges the rows of one CDR3 protein and shows their most common DNA and genes. The sample yields 85,000 to 100,000 distinct CDR3 sequences; roughly 8.3% were counted once. Of the sample, 9.9% falls within the top ten clones. Source material: blood, either unsorted or a sorted T cell fraction (not recorded which). These receptors were collected from a male donor with ankylosing spondylitis or in good health (not recorded which).

This clonotype was seen ten or more times. The rearrangement uses TRBV5-4 and TRBJ1-2; D is possibly TRBD1 (6 bases). Germline CDR1 reads SGHNT; CDR2 reads YYREEE (reference sequence). This CDR3 has 15 amino acids. Trimming removed 4 bases at V and 7 bases at J, with 20 bases between. The CDR3, as DNA: TGTGCCAGCAGCGTGGACAGTAACCTCTACTCTGGCTACACCTTC. Protein product: CASSVDSNLYSGYTF.

This clonotype occurred many times. This chain links TRBV4-2 with TRBJ1-6, with unresolved D. The CDR3 is made up of 15 amino acids. Deletions cut 4 bases from V and 9 bases from J, with 16 bases between. Germline V lookup: CDR1 LGHNA, CDR2 YNFKEQ. CDR3 nucleotide sequence: TGTGCCAGCAGCCCTCCCGGGGATTATCGTTCACCCCTCCACTTT. Translation: CASSPPGDYRSPLHF.

Many counts were recorded for this clonotype. The rearrangement uses TRBV20-1 and TRBJ1-6, with no clear D. CDR1 DFQATT and CDR2 SNEGSKA come from the germline V gene (reference sequence). The CDR3 runs to 13 residues. Trimming took off 1 base at V and 7 bases at J, with 8 bases between the two ends. CDR3 loop: CSARVGGNSPLHF. The CDR3 DNA follows: TGCAGTGCTAGAGTCGGAGGGAATTCACCCCTCCACTTT.